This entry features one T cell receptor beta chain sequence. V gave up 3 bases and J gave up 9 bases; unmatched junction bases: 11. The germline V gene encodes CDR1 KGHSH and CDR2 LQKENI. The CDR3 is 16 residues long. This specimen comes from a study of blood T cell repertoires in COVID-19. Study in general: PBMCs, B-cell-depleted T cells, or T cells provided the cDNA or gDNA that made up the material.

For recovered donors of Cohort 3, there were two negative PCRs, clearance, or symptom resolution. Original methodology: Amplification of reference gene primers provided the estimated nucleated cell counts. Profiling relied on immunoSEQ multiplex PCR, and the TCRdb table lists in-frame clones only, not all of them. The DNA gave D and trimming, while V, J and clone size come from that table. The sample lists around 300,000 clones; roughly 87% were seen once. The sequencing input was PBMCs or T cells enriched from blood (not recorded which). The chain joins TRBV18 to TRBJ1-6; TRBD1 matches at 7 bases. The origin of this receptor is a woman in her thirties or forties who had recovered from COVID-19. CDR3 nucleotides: TGTGCCAGCTCACCCTCGACAGGGTCTGGTGGTTCACCCCTCCACTTT. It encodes CASSPSTGSGGSPLHF.